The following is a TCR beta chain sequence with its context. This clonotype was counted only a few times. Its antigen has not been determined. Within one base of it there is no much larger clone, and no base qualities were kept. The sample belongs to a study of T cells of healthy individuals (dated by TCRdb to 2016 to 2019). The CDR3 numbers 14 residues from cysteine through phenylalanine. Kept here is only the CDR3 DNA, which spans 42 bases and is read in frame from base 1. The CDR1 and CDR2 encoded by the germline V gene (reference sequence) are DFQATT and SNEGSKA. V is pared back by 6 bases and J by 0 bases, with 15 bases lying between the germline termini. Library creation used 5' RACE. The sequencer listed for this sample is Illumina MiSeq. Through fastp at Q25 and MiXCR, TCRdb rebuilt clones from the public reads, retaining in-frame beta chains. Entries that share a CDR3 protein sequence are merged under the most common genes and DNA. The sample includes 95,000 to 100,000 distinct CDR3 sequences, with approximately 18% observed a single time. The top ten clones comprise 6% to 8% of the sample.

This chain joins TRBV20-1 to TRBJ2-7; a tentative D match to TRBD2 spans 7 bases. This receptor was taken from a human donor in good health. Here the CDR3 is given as CSALRGGSSYEQYF. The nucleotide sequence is TGCAGTGCGCTCAGGGGCGGGAGCTCCTACGAGCAGTACTTC.